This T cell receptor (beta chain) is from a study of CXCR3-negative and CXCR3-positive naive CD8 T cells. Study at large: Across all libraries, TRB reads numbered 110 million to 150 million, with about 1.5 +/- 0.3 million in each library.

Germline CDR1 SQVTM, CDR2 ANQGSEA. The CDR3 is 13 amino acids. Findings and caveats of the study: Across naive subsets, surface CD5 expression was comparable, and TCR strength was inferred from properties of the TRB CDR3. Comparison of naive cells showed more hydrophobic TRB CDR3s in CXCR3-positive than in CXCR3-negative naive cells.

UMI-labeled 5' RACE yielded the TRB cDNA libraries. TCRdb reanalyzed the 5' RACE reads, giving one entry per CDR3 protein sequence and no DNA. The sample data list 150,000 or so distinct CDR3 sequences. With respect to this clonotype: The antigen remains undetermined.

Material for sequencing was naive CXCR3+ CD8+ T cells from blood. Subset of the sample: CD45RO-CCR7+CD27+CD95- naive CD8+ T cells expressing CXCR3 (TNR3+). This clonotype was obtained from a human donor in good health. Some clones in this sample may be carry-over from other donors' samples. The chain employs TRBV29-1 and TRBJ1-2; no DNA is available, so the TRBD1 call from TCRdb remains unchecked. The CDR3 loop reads CSALRQGTAGYTF.